This TCR beta chain originates from a study of blood T cell repertoires in COVID-19. The CDR3 has 13 residues. Between the trimmed V and J ends, which lost 6 bases and 8 bases, there was a span of 20 bases. Per the germline V gene, CDR1 is SQVTM and CDR2 is ANQGSEA. The assay was immunoSEQ multiplex PCR, and TCRdb's table has in-frame clones only and misses some. The table has hundreds of thousands of clones, about 88% seen once; the top ten hold 2.6%. The origin of this receptor is a man in his sixties who had recovered from COVID-19. Sequenced input: PBMCs or T cells enriched from blood (not recorded which). The V call is TRBV29-1, the J call TRBJ2-7; a weak D match, TRBD2 (5 bases). The CDR3 loop is CSVETTGNSQQYF. CDR3 DNA: TGCAGCGTGGAAACTACCGGGAACTCACAGCAGTACTTC.